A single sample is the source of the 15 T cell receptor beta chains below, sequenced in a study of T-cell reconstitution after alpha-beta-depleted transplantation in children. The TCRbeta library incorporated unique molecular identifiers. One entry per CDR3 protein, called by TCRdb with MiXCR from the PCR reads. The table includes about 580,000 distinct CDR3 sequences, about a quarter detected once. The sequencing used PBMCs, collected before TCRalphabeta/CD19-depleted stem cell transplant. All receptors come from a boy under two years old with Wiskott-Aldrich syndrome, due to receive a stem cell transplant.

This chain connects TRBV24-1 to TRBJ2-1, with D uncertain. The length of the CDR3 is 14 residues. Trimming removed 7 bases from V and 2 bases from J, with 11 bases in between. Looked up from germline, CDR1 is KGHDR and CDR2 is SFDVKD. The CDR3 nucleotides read TGTGCCACCAGGCGAGAGTGGGCCTACAATGAGCAGTTCTTC. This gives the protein CATRREWAYNEQFF.

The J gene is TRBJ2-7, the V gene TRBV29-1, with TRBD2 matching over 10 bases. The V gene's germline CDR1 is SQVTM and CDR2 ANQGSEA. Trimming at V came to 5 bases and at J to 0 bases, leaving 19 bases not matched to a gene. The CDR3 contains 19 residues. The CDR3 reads CSVLRLRGRAGGFSYEQYF. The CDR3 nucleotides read TGCAGCGTTTTACGACTTCGGGGGAGAGCGGGAGGGTTCTCCTACGAGCAGTACTTC.

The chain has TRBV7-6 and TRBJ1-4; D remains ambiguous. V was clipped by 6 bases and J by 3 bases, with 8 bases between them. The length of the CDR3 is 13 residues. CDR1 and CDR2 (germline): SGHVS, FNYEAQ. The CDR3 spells CASRFRPNEKLFF. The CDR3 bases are TGTGCCAGCAGATTCAGGCCTAATGAAAAACTGTTTTTT.

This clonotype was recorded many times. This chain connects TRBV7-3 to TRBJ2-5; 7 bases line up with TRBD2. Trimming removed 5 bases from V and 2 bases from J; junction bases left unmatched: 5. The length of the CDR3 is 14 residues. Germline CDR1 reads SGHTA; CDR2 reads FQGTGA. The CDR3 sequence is CASSPTGLQETQYF. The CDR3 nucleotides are TGTGCCAGCAGCCCCACGGGACTACAAGAGACCCAGTACTTC.

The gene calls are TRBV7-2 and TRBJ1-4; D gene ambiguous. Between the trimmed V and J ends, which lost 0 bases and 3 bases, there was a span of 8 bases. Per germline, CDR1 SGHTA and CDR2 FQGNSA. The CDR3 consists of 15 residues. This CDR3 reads CASSLAGLPNEKLFF. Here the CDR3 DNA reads TGTGCCAGCAGCTTAGCAGGGCTCCCTAATGAAAAACTGTTTTTT.

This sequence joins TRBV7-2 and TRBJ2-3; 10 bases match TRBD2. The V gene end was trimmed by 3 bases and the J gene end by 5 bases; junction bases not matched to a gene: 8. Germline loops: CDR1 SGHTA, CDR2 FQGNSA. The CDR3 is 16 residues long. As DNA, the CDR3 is TGTGCCAGCAGCTTCCGGACTAGCGGTCTCAGAGATACGCAGTATTTT. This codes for CASSFRTSGLRDTQYF.

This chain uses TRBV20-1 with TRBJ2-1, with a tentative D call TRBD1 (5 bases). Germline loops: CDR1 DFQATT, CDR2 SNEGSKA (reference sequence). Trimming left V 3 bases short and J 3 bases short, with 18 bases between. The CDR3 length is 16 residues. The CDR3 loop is CSARVQSGGHYNEQFF. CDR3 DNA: TGCAGTGCTAGGGTTCAAAGTGGCGGACACTACAATGAGCAGTTCTTC.

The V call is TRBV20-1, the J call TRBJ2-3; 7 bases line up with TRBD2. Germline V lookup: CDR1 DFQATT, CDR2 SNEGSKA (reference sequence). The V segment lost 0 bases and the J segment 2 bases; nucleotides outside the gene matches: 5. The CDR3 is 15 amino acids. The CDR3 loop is CSARDPAGTTDTQYF. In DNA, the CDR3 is TGCAGTGCTAGAGACCCAGCGGGGACCACAGATACGCAGTATTTT.

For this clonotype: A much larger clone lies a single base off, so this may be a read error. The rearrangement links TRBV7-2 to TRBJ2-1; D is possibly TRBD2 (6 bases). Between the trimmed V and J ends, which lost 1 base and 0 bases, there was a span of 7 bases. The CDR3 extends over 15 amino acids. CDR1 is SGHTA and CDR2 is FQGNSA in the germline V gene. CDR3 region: CASSLGTISYNEQFF. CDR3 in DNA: TGTGCCAGCAGCTTAGGGACTATCTCCTACAATGAGCAGTTCTTC.

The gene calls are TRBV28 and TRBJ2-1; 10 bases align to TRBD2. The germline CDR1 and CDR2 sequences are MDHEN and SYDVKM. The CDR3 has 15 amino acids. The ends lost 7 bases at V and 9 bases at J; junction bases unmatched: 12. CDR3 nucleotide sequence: TGTGCCAGCACCCTTCCCGCTAGCGGGAGTGCTGAGCAGTTCTTC. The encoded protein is CASTLPASGSAEQFF.

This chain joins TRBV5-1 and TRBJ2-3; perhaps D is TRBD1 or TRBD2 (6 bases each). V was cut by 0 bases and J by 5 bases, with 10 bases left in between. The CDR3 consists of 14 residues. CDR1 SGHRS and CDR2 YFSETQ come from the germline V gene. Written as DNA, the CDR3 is TGCGCCAGCAGCTTGGCCCGGGGGCAAGATACGCAGTATTTT. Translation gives CASSLARGQDTQYF.

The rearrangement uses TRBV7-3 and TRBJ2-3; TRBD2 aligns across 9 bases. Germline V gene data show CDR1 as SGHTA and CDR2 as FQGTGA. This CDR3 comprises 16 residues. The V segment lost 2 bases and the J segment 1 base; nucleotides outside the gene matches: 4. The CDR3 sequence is CASSLGASGGTDTQYF. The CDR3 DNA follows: TGTGCCAGCAGCTTAGGGGCTAGCGGGGGCACAGATACGCAGTATTTT.

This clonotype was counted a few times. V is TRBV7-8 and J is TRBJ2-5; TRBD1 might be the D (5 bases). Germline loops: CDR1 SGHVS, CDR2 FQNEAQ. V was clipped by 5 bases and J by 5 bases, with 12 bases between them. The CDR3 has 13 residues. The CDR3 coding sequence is TGTGCCAGCAGCCCAGGGCGTTGGGAGACCCAGTACTTC. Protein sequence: CASSPGRWETQYF.

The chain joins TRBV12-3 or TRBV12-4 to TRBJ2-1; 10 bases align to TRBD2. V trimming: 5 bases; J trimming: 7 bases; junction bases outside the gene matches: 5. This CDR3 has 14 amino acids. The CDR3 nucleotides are TGTGCCAGCAGTAGCGGGAGGGCTTTGAATGAGCAGTTCTTC. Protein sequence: CASSSGRALNEQFF.

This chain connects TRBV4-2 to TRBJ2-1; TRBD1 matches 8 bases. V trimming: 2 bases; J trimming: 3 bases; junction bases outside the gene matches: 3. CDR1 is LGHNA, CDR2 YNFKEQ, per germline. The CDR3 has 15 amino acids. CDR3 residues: CASSQSGGGYNEQFF. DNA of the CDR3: TGTGCCAGCAGCCAATCAGGGGGCGGCTACAATGAGCAGTTCTTC.